The rows below give T cell receptor beta chains drawn from one sample of a study of shared clonotypes between healthy human individuals. The method was immunoSEQ multiplex PCR; TCRdb's version includes in-frame clones alone and lacks a portion of them. This repertoire shows about 2.3 million clones, about 92% found once; its top ten account for 0.39%. The specimen was naive CD4+ T cells from PBMCs. Receptors originate from a man between 18 and 35 years old in good health. Some clones in this sample may be carry-over from other donors' samples. Each CDR3 is given without its conserved first and last residue. D genes are given only for firm matches.

TRBV11-2 | 12 | TRBD1 | ASSFDYRGPEAF
TRBV28 | 15 | TRBD1 | ASRHPALGGLADTQY
TRBV6-1 | 12 | NA | ASSEGGAGNTIY
TRBV6-6 | 13 | TRBD1 | ASSYFGTGLDEQY
TRBV9 | 13 | NA | ASSVAGARRETQY
TRBV6-5 | 10 | TRBD1 | ASSYSTGTAY
TRBV19 | 13 | TRBD1 | ASSDPGQGSYEQY
TRBV6-5 | 12 | NA | ASRPGRVRETQY
TRBV6-5 | 13 | NA | ASRPPTSGANVLT
TRBV9 | 12 | NA | ASSAPRGGGGYT
TRBV5-1 | 10 | NA | ASSLAWETQY
TRBV4-1 | 11 | NA | ASSQLAHNEQF
TRBV28 | 8 | NA | ASSPIEQY
TRBV11-2 | 14 | TRBD2 | ASSTQLAGVVFEQF
TRBV6-1 | 14 | NA | ASSEKGPYSNQPQH
TRBV4-1 | 13 | NA | ASSLLDYSNQPQH
TRBV7-9 | 16 | TRBD1 | ASSSARGLRDPYNEQF
TRBV28 | 12 | NA | ASTPSGRNNEQF
TRBV11-2 | 15 | TRBD2 | ASSLEGLLGSTDTQY
TRBV30 | 11 | TRBD2 | AGVSSGGETQY
TRBV11-2 | 16 | TRBD2 | ASSPGEWASGATDTQY
TRBV7-2 | 13 | NA | ASSPAEIRHQPQH
TRBV2 | 13 | NA | ASRGGDRPTYEQY
TRBV18 | 11 | NA | ASSPPGTDTQY
TRBV5-1 | 11 | NA | ASSTTPTYEQY
TRBV10-3 | 14 | TRBD1 | AISGRGRVGANVLT
TRBV28 | 12 | NA | ASSSRRADEKLF
TRBV5-1 | 12 | NA | ASREESTNEKLF
TRBV5-8 | 13 | TRBD1 | ASSRQGASWEELF
TRBV5-1 | 15 | TRBD1 | ASSWPILTGGTYEQY
TRBV20-1 | 9 | NA | SAEGVEKLF
TRBV7-3 | 11 | TRBD1 | ASSPGQGSWQY
TRBV29-1 | 13 | TRBD2 | SVGTSGTAKNIQY
TRBV19 | 14 | TRBD1 | ASIKGRGTGTTEAF
TRBV29-1 | 11 | TRBD1 | SIGTGTDYGYT
TRBV14 | 13 | TRBD2 | ASSRASGNYNEQF
TRBV7-9 | 11 | NA | ASSYTGPGTQY
TRBV7-8 | 9 | NA | ASSLVGEAF
TRBV6-1 | 11 | NA | ASSEGSNYGYT
TRBV7-9 | 13 | NA | ASSRGHFGANEQF
TRBV28 | 9 | NA | ASIRNNEQF
TRBV18 | 10 | NA | ASSGTAYEQY
TRBV27 | 13 | NA | ASRVYSDISYEQY
TRBV5-1 | 14 | TRBD1 | ASSSAPGQGYEKLF
TRBV2 | 14 | TRBD1 | ASSVRQGGRDQPQH
TRBV5-1 | 13 | NA | ASSREGVSNTEAF
TRBV15 | 13 | TRBD2 | ATSTGLAGGHEQY
TRBV28 | 16 | TRBD2 | ASSPTPGGGSSYNEQF
TRBV20-1 | 9 | NA | SAPLGYGYT
TRBV7-2 | 11 | NA | ASSLGGRETQY
TRBV15 | 12 | NA | ATRSASSTDTQY
TRBV29-1 | 11 | NA | SVELGFGYGYT